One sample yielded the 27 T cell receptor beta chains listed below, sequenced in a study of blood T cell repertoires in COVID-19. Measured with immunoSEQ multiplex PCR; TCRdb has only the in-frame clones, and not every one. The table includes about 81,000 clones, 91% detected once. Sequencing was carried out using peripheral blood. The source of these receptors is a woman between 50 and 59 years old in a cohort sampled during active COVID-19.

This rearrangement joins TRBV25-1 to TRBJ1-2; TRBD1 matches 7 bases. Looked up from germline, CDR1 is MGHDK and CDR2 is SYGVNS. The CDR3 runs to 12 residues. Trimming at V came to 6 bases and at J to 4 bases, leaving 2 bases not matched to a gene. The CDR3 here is CASRGQIYGYTF. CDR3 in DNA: TGTGCCAGCAGGGGACAGATCTATGGCTACACCTTC.

CDR3 sequence reads: CASRTGTGGTEAFF. CDR3 coding DNA: TGTGCCAGCAGGACCGGGACAGGGGGTACTGAAGCTTTCTTT. The chain recombines TRBV7-9 with TRBJ1-1, with 11 nucleotides matching TRBD1. Germline lookup yields CDR1 SEHNR and CDR2 FQNEAQ (reference sequence). The V segment lost 6 bases and the J segment 5 bases; nucleotides outside the gene matches: 5. The CDR3 loop spans 14 amino acids.

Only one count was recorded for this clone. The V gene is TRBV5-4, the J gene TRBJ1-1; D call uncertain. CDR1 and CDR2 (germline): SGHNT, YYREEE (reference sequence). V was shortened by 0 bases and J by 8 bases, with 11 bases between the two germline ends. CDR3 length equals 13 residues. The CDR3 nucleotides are TGTGCCAGCAGCTTGGCAGGCAATGTCGAAGCTTTCTTT. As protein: CASSLAGNVEAFF.

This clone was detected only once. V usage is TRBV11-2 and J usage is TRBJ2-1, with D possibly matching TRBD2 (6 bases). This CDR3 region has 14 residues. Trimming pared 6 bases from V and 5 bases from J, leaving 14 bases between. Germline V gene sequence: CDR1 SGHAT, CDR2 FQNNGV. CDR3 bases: TGTGCCAGCAGTTCACCGGGACTTGACAATGAGCAGTTCTTC. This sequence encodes CASSSPGLDNEQFF.

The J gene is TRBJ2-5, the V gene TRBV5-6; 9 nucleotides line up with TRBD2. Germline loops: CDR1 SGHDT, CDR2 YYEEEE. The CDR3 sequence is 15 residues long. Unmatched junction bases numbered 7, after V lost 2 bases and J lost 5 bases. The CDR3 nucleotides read TGTGCCAGCAGCTTTCGGCGGGGGGGCCGGGAGACCCAGTACTTC. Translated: CASSFRRGGRETQYF.

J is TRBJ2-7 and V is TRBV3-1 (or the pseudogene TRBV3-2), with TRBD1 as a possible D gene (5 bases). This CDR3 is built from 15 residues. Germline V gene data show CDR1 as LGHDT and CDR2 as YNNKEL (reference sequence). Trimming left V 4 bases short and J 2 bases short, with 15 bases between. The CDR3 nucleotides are TGTGCCAGCAGCCCCGGACACCCGCAGACCTACGAGCAGTACTTC. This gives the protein CASSPGHPQTYEQYF.

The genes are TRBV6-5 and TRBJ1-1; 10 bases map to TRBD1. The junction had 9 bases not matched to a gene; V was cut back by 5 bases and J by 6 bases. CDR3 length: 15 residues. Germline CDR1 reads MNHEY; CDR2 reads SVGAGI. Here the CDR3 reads CASSIQPGQGSEAFF. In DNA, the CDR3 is TGTGCCAGCAGTATCCAACCGGGACAGGGGTCTGAAGCTTTCTTT.

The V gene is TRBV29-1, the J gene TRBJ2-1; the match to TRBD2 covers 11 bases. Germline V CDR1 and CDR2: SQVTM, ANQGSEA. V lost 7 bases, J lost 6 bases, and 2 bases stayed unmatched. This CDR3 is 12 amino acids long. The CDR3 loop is CSAGTSGNEQFF. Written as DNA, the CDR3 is TGCAGCGCAGGGACTAGCGGCAATGAGCAGTTCTTC.

CDR3 sequence: CASRTTGTHYEQYF. The CDR3 bases are TGTGCCAGCAGAACCACAGGGACCCACTACGAGCAGTACTTC. The chain links TRBV6-5 to TRBJ2-7; possible D gene TRBD1, 6 bases. The V gene's germline CDR1 is MNHEY and CDR2 SVGAGI. V gave up 6 bases and J gave up 3 bases, with 15 bases separating them. The CDR3 is made up of 14 amino acids.

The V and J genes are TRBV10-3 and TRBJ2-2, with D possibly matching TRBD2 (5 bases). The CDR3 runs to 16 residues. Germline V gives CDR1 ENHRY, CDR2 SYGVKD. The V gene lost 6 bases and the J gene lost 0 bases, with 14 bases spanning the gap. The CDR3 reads CAISLEVAANTGELFF. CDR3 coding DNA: TGTGCCATCAGCCTGGAGGTGGCAGCGAACACCGGGGAGCTGTTTTTT.

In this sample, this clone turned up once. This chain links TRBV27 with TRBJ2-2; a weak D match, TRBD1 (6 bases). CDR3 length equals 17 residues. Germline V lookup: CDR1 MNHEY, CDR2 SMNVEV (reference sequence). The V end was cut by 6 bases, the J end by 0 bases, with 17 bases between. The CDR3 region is CASRHKAGQTNTGELFF. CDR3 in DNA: TGTGCCAGCAGACATAAGGCTGGACAGACGAACACCGGGGAGCTGTTTTTT.

CDR3 nucleotides: TGCGCCAGCAGTCTAGGGCCCGGGACAGGGGATATTCAGCCCCAGCATTTT. Encoded protein: CASSLGPGTGDIQPQHF. The chain is built from TRBV4-1 and TRBJ1-5; TRBD1 aligns across 10 bases. CDR3 length: 17 residues. With 6 bases clipped from V and 6 bases from J, the junction kept 14 bases outside the gene matches. Looked up from germline, CDR1 is MGHRA and CDR2 is YSYEKL.

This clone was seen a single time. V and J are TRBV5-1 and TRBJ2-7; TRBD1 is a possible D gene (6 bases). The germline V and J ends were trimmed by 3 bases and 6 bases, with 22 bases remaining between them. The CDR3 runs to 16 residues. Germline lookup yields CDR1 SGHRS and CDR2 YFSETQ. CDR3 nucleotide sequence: TGCGCCAGCAGCTCCCCCGGGACAACTATATCTAGCGAGCAGTACTTC. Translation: CASSSPGTTISSEQYF.

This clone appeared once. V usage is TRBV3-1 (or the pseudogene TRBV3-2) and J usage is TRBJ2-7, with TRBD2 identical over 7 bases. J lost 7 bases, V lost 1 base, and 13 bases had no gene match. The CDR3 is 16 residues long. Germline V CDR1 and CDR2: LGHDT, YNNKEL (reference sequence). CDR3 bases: TGTGCCAGCAGCCAAGTGCCTAGCGGCACAGCAGGGGAGCAGTACTTC. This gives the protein CASSQVPSGTAGEQYF.

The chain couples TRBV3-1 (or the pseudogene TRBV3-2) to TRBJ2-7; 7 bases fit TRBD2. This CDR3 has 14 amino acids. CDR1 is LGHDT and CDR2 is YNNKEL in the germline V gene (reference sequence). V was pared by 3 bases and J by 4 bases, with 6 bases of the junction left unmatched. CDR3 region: CASSQGPGGYEQYF. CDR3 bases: TGTGCCAGCAGCCAGGGGCCGGGGGGTTACGAGCAGTACTTC.

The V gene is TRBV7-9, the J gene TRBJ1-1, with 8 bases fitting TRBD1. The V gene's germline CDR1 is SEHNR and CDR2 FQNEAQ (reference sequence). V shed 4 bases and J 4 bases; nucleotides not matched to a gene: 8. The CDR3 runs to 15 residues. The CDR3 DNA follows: TGTGCCAGCAGCTCGGGGCAGGGGGCATTCACTGAAGCTTTCTTT. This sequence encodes CASSSGQGAFTEAFF.

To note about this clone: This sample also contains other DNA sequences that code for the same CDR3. The CDR3 spells CAISEGGLANEQFF. For the CDR3, the DNA is TGTGCCATCAGTGAGGGGGGACTAGCGAATGAGCAGTTCTTC. V and J are TRBV10-3 and TRBJ2-1; 10 bases agree with TRBD2. The CDR3 spans 14 residues. V gave up 2 bases and J gave up 7 bases; unmatched junction bases: 2. Germline V gene data show CDR1 as ENHRY and CDR2 as SYGVKD.

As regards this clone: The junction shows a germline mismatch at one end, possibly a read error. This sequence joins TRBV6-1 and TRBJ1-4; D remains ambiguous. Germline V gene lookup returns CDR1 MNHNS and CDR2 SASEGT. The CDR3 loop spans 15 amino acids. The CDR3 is CASSEFGFGPGKSAF. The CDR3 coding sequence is TGTGCCAGCAGTGAATTTGGGTTTGGGCCCGGAAAAAGTGCTTTT.

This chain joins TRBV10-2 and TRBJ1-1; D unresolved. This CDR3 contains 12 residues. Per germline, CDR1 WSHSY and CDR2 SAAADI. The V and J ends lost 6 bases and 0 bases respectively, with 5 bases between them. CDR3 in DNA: TGCGCCAGCAGCTTTGTGAACACTGAAGCTTTCTTT. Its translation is CASSFVNTEAFF.

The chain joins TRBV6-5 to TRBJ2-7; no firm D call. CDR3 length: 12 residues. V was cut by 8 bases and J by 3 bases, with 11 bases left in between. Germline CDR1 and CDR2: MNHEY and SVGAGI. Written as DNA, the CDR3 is TGTGCCAGCTTAAGGAGCTACTACGAGCAGTACTTC. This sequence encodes CASLRSYYEQYF.

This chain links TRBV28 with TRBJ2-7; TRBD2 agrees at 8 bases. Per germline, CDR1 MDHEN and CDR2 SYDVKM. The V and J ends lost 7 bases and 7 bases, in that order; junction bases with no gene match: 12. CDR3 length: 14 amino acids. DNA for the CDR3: TGTGCCAGCAATGACGCAGCGGGAGCGGGGGAGCAGTACTTC. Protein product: CASNDAAGAGEQYF.

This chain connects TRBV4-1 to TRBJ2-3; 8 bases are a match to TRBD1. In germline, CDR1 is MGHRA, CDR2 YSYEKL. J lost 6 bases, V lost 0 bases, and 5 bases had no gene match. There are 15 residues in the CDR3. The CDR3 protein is CASSQDGDRGDTQYF. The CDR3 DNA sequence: TGCGCCAGCAGCCAAGATGGCGACAGGGGTGATACGCAGTATTTT.

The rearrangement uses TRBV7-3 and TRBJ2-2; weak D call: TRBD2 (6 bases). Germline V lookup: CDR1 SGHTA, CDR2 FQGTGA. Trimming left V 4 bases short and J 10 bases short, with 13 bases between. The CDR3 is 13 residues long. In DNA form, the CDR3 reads TGTGCCAGCAGCTCCCAGGAGGGGACGGAGCTGTTTTTT. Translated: CASSSQEGTELFF.

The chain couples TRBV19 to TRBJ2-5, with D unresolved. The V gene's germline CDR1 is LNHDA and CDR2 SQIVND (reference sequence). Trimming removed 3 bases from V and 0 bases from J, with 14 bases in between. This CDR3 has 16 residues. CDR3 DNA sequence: TGTGCCAGTAGTATCACATCCTCCGTGTACCAAGAGACCCAGTACTTC. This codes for CASSITSSVYQETQYF.

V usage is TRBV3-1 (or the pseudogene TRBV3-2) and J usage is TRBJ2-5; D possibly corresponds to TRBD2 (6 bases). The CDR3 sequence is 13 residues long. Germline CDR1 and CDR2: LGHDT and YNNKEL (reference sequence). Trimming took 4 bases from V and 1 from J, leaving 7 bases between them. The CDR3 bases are TGTGCCAGCAGCCCGGGAGTCCAAGAGACCCAGTACTTC. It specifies CASSPGVQETQYF.

The CDR3 nucleotides are TGTGCCTGGAGTCCACTGGGACAGATGAACTATGGCTACACCTTC. This codes for CAWSPLGQMNYGYTF. The genes are TRBV30 and TRBJ1-2; 7 bases are a match to TRBD1. The CDR3 is 15 amino acids. Germline CDR1 is GTSNPN and CDR2 is SVGIG (reference sequence). J lost 2 bases, V lost 2 bases, and 8 bases had no gene match.

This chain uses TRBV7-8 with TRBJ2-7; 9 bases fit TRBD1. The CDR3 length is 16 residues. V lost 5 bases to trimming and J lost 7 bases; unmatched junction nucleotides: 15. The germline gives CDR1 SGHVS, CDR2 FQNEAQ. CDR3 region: CASSLTPGTGTGEQYF. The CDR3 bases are TGTGCCAGCAGCCTGACGCCCGGGACAGGGACGGGAGAGCAGTACTTC.